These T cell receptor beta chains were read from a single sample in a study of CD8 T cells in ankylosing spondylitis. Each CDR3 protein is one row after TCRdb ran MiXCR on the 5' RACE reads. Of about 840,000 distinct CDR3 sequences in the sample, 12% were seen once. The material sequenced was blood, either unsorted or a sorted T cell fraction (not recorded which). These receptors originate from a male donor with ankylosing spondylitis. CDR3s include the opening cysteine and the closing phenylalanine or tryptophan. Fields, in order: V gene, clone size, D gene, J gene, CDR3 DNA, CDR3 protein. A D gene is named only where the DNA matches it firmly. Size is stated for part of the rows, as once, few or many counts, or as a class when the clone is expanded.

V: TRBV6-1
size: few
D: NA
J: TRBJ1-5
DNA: TGTGCCAGCAGCCCCAAAGGATTAGGCAATCAGCCCCAGCATTTT
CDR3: CASSPKGLGNQPQHF

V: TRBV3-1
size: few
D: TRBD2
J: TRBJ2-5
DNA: TGTGCCAGCAGCCAAGAGGGGCGGGGCACAGCGGGAGCTAACCAGTACTTC
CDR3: CASSQEGRGTAGANQYF

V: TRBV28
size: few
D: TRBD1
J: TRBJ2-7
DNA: TGTGCCAGCAGTTCTTTGGGACAGGTCTCCTACGAGCAGTACTTC
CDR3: CASSSLGQVSYEQYF

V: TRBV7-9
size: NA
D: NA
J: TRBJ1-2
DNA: TGTGCCAGCTGGGAACAGGGATTGCACTATGGCTACACCTTC
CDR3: CASWEQGLHYGYTF

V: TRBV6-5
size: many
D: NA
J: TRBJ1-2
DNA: TGTGCCAGCAGTTACTCTTGGGGGGCGAGTGGCTACACCTTC
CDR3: CASSYSWGASGYTF

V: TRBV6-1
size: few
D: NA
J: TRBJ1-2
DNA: TGTGCCAGCAGGGGCGGGGGCCTCTATGGCTACACCTTC
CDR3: CASRGGGLYGYTF

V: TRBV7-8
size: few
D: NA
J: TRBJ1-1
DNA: TGTGCCAGCAGCTCCAAACCGGGACCGACGAACACTGAAGCTTTCTTT
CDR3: CASSSKPGPTNTEAFF

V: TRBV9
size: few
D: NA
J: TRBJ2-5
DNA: TGTGCCAGCAGCGTAGCTCCTAGCAGTATCGGGGAGACCCAGTACTTC
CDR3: CASSVAPSSIGETQYF

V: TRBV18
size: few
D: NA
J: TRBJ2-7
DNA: TGTGCCAGCCGGAGGGAAGACGAGCAGTACTTC
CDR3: CASRREDEQYF

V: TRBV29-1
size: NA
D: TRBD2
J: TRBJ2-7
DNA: TGCGGCGCCGGGACTAGCGGATACGAGCAGTACTTC
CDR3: CGAGTSGYEQYF

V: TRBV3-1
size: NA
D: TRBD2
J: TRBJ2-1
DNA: TGTGCCAGCAGCCGGGTGGGACTAGCGGGAGGCAATGAGCAGTTCTTC
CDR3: CASSRVGLAGGNEQFF

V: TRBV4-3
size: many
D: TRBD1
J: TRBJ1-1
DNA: TGCGCCAGCAGCCAGCCGGGACAGTACGCTGAAGCTTTCTTT
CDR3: CASSQPGQYAEAFF

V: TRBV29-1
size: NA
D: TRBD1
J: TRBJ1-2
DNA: TGCAGCGTTGAAGAAGGGGACAGGGCCTTCGGCGGCTACACCTTC
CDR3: CSVEEGDRAFGGYTF

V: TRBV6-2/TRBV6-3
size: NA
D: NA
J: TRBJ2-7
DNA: TGTGCCAGCAGTTCGGGACGGACCTCCTACGAGCAGTACTTC
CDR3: CASSSGRTSYEQYF

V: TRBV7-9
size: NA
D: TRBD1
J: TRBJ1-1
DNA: TGTGCCAGCAGCCGCGCCTCCGGGACAGCCCTGTCCACTGAAGCTTTCTTT
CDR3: CASSRASGTALSTEAFF

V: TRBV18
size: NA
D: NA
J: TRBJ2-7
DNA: TGTGCCAGCTCAGGGAGGACAGCACACTACGAGCAGTACTTC
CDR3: CASSGRTAHYEQYF

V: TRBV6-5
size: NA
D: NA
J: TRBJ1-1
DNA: TGTGCCAGCAGTTCCTTCAGGGGTTTCAGAGCTTTCTTT
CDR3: CASSSFRGFRAFF

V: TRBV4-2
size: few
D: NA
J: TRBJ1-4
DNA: TGTGCCAGCAGCCAAGTATCGGGGGAGCGAGGTGAAAAACTGTTTTTT
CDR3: CASSQVSGERGEKLFF

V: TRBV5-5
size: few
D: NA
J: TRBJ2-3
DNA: TGTGCCAGCAGCTGGGGGATCTCCATGGGCACAGATACGCAGTATTTT
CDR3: CASSWGISMGTDTQYF

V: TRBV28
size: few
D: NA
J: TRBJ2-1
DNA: TGTGCCAGCCTGAGGGTCCCCTACAATGAGCAGTTCTTC
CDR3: CASLRVPYNEQFF

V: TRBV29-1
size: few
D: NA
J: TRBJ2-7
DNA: TGCAGCGTGGTCCCTAACCCGGGGGAGCAGTACTTC
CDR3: CSVVPNPGEQYF

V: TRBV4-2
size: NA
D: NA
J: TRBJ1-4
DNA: TGTGCCAGCAGCCCCCGGAGGAGATCAACTAATGAAAAACTGTTTTTT
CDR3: CASSPRRRSTNEKLFF

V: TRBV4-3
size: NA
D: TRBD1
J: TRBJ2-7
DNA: TGCGCCAGCAGCCAAGGCTACAGGGGGCCCTACGAGCAGTACTTC
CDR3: CASSQGYRGPYEQYF

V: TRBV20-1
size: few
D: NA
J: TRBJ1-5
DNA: TGCAGTGCTACGATGGACAGCAACAATCAGCCCCAGCATTTT
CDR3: CSATMDSNNQPQHF

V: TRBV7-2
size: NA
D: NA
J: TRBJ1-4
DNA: TGTGCCAGCAGCTTATTGGGCCAGGCCACCGAAAAACTGTTTTTT
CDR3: CASSLLGQATEKLFF

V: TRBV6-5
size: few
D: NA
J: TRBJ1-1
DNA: TGTGCCAGCAGTCTACCGGGACGCGGAGCTTTCTTT
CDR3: CASSLPGRGAFF

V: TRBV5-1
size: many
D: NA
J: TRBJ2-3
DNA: TGTGCCAGCAGCTTAGCAACTAACACAGATACGCAGTATTTT
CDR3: CASSLATNTDTQYF

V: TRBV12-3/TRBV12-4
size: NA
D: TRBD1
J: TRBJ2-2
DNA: TGTGCCAGCAACCGACAGGGGCCCGGGGAGCTGTTTTTT
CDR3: CASNRQGPGELFF

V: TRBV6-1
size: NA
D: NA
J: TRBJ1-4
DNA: TGTGCCAGCAGCAAAATTTCGACAGGAAATGAAAAACTGTTTTTT
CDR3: CASSKISTGNEKLFF

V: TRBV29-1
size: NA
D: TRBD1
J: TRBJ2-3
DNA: TGCAGCGTTTCGGGACAGGGGGGGACAGATACGCAGTATTTT
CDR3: CSVSGQGGTDTQYF

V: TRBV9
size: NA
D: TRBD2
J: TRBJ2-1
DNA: TGTGCCAGCAGCGTTAGCGGGAGGGCCAGCAATGAGCAGTTCTTC
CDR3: CASSVSGRASNEQFF

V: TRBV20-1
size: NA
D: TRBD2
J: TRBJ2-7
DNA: TGCAGTGCAACCTCATTCGGGGCTAGCGGCTACGAGCAGTACTTC
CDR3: CSATSFGASGYEQYF

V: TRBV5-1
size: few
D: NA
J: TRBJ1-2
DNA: TGCGCCAGCAGCCACCGGGACCTCACGTATGGCTACACCTTC
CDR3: CASSHRDLTYGYTF

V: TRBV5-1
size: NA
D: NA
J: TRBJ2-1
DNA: TGCGCCAGCAGCTTTACGGGTCAAGGTTTTGGCAATGAGCAGTTCTTC
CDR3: CASSFTGQGFGNEQFF

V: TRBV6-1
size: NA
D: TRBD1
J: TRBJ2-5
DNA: TGTGCCAGCAGTGTCACAGGGGTGGGGGAGACCCAGTACTTC
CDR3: CASSVTGVGETQYF

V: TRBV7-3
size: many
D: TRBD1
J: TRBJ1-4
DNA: TGTGCCAGCAGCTCCCACCCTCCTCGACAGGGACCTACTAATGAAAAACTGTTTTTT
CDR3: CASSSHPPRQGPTNEKLFF

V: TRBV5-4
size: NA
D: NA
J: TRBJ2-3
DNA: TGTGCCAGCAGCTTGGGTCAGGGAAGGTCTGATACGCAGTATTTT
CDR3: CASSLGQGRSDTQYF

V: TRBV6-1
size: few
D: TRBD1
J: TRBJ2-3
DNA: TGTGCCAGCAGCCCCGCAGGGGGATCGAGCACAGATACGCAGTATTTT
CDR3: CASSPAGGSSTDTQYF

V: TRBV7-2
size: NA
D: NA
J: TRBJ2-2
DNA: TGTGCCAGCAGCTTAAGAAGGGTGTGGGGCGGGGAGCTGTTTTTT
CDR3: CASSLRRVWGGELFF

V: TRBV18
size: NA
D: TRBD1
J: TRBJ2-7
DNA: TGTGCCAGCTCACCCTACCCCGGGACAGGACGCTACGAGCAGTACTTC
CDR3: CASSPYPGTGRYEQYF

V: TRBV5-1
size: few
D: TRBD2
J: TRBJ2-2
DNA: TGCGCCAGCAGCTTTACTCTAGGGAGGGACACCGGGGAGCTGTTTTTT
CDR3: CASSFTLGRDTGELFF

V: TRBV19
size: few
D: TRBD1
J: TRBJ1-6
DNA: TGTGCCAGTAGTATACGGGACAGGGAGGCTTCACCCCTCCACTTT
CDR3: CASSIRDREASPLHF

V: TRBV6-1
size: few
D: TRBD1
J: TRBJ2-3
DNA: TGTGCCAGCAGCTTGATGGGGACAGGGGTTGATACGCAGTATTTT
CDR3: CASSLMGTGVDTQYF

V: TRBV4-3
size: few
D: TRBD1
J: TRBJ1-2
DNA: TGCGCCAGCACGAGGGACAGAAACTTATATGGCTACACCTTC
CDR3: CASTRDRNLYGYTF

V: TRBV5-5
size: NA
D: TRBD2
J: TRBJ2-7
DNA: TGTGCCAGCAGCCCGGCGGGAGGGAGGACCTACGAGCAGTACTTC
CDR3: CASSPAGGRTYEQYF

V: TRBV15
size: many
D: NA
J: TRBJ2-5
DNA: TGTGCCACCAGCGGAGGGGGGGCTTACCAAGAGACCCAGTACTTC
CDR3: CATSGGGAYQETQYF

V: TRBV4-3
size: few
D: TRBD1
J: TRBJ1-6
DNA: TGCGCCAGCAGCCCTCTACAGGGGATGACGGCCCTCCACTTT
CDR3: CASSPLQGMTALHF

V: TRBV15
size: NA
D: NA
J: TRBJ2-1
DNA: TGTGCCACCCAGAGCTTGGATGAGCAGTTCTTC
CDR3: CATQSLDEQFF

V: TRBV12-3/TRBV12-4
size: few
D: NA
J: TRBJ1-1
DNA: TGTGCCAGCAGTTTAGGCGTTGAAGCGACTGAAGCTTTCTTT
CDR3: CASSLGVEATEAFF

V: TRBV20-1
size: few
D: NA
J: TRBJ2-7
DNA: TGCAGTGCTAGAGCCCCCGGGACACGCTCCGAGCAGTACTTC
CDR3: CSARAPGTRSEQYF

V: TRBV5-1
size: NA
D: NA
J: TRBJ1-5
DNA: TGCGCCAGCAGCTTGGATCCGCGTCAGCCCCAGCATTTT
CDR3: CASSLDPRQPQHF

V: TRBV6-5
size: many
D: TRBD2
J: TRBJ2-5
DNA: TGTGCCAGCAGTTACTCTACCCCTGGACTAGCGGGAGTCCCAGAGACCCAGTACTTC
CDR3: CASSYSTPGLAGVPETQYF

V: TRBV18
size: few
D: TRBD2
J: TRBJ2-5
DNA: TGTGCCAGCTCACCGGGACTAGCGGGGGGTGACCAGTACTTC
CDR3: CASSPGLAGGDQYF

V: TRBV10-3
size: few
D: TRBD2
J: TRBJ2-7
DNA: TGTGCCATCAGACTTGGCCAAGCGGGAGGCCGGGAGCAGTACTTC
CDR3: CAIRLGQAGGREQYF

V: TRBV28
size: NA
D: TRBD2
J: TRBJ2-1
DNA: TGTGCCAGCATTCTTAGCGGGAGTCACCACAATGAGCAGTTCTTC
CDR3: CASILSGSHHNEQFF